The entry below describes one T cell receptor beta chain. The antigen is unknown. The data belong to a study of cytomegalovirus exposure and HLA in healthy donors. General study results and limits: At a 0.05 false discovery rate, a later analysis found around 15,000 TCR beta sequences to be associated with HLA alleles.

The PCR was carried out with 60 Vbeta primers and 13 Jbeta primers. TCRdb's table, derived via immunoSEQ multiplex PCR, lists solely in-frame clones and lacks some. In the table there are about 110,000 clones, around 74% of which are singletons. This CDR3 comprises 14 residues. Germline V CDR1 and CDR2: SNHLY, FYNNEI. Trimming removed 4 bases from V and 5 bases from J; junction bases left unmatched: 5. The TCR comes from a woman aged 40-49 years in good health and CMV-seropositive. The chain uses TRBV2 and TRBJ2-5, with 9 positions matching TRBD1. Sequencing was done on a sample of PBMCs. CDR3 nucleotides: TGTGCCAGCAGTGGACCGGGACAGGGCGAGACCCAGTACTTC. Protein: CASSGPGQGETQYF.